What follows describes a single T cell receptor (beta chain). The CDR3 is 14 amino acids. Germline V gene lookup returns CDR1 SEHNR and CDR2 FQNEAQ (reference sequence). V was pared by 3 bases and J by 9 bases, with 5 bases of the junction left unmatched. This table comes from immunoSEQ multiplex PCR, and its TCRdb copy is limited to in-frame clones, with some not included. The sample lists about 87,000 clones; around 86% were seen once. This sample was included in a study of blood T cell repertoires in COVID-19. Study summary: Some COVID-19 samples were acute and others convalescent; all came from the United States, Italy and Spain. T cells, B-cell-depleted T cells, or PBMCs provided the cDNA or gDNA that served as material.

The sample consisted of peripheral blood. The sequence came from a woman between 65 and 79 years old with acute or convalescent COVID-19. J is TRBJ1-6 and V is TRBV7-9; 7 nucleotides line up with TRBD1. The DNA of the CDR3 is TGTGCCAGCAGCTTGGGACAGATACCTTCACCCCTCCACTTT. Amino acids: CASSLGQIPSPLHF.